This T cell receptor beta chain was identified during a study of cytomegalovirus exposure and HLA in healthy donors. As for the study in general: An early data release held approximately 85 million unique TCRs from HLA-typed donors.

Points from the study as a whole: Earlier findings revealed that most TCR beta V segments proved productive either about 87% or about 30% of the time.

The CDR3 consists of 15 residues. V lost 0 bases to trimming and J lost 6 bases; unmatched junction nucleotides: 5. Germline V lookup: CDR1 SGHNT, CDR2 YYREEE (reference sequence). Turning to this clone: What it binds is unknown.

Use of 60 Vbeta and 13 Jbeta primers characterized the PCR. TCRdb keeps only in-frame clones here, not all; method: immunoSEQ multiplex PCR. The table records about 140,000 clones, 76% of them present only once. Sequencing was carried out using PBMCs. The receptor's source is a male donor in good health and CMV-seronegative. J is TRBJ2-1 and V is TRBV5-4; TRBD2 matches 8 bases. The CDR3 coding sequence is TGTGCCAGCAGCTTGGGGAACGGGAGGGGCAATGAGCAGTTCTTC. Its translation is CASSLGNGRGNEQFF.